This TCR beta chain emerged from a study of blood T cell repertoires in COVID-19. This CDR3 is 21 amino acids long. In germline, CDR1 is SGDLS, CDR2 YYNGEE. J lost 0 bases, V lost 0 bases, and 13 bases had no gene match. Clones were sequenced by immunoSEQ multiplex PCR, and TCRdb holds only the in-frame ones, with some missing. The sample has about 95,000 clones; roughly 80% are singletons. This rearrangement joins TRBV9 to TRBJ2-6, with TRBD1 identical over 9 bases. Sequencing was done on a sample of peripheral blood. The TCR sequence derives from a man at least 80 years old with active or convalescent COVID-19. The CDR3 bases are TGTGCCAGCAGCGTAGCTGGTTACGGGGACAGGGCGCCCTCTGGGGCCAACGTCCTGACTTTC. As protein: CASSVAGYGDRAPSGANVLTF.